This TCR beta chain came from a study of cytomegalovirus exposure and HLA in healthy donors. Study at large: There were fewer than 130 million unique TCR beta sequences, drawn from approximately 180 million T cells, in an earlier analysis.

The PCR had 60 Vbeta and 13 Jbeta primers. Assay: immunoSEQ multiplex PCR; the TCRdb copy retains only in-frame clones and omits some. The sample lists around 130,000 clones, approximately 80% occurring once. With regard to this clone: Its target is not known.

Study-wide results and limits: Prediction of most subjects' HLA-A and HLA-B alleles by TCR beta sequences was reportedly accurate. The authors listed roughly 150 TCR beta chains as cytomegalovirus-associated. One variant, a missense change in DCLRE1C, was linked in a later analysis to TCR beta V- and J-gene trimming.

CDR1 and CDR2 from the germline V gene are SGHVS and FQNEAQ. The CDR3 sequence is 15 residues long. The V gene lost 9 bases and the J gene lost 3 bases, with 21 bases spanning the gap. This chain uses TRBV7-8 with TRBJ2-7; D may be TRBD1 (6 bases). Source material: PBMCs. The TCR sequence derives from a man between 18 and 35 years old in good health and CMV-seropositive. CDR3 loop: CASPPDRSQSYEQYF. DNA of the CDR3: TGTGCCAGTCCGCCCGACAGGTCGCAGAGCTACGAGCAGTACTTC.